The 4 T cell receptor beta chains given below trace back to one sample, sequenced in a study of CD8 T cells in ankylosing spondylitis. Notes on the study in general: Characteristic, it appeared, of ankylosing spondylitis blood was a TCR beta motif of roughly 8 highly homologous variants.

Antigen specificity for these receptors is unknown. From the 5' RACE reads, TCRdb called clonotypes with MiXCR, one entry per CDR3 protein. The sample gives 700,000 to 850,000 distinct CDR3 sequences, roughly 12% of which show up once; less than 0.65% is in the top ten. Sequenced material: blood, either unsorted or a sorted T cell fraction (not recorded which). Source of these receptors: a male donor with ankylosing spondylitis.

The J gene is TRBJ1-2, the V gene TRBV7-3; D possibly corresponds to TRBD1 (5 bases). The CDR3 has 13 amino acids. V lost 5 bases and J lost 8, with 15 bases in between. CDR1 SGHTA and CDR2 FQGTGA come from the germline V gene. In nucleotides, the CDR3 is TGTGCCAGCAGCCCAACCGGCAGGGAAGGCTACACCTTC. Translating gives CASSPTGREGYTF.

This clonotype has only a few counts. This chain joins TRBV5-1 and TRBJ2-7; D is uncertain. V lost 2 bases and J lost 2, with 14 bases in between. The CDR3 loop spans 15 amino acids. Germline V gene sequence: CDR1 SGHRS, CDR2 YFSETQ. The CDR3 nucleotides are TGCGCCAGCAGCTTAGGCCAAGGTCCAGCCTACGAGCAGTACTTC. It encodes CASSLGQGPAYEQYF. The full variable domain, completed using reference TRBV5-1 and TRBJ2-7, is KAGVTQTPRYLIKTRGQQVTLSCSPISGHRSVSWYQQTPGQGLQFLFEYFSETQRNKGNFPGRFSGRQFSNSRSEMNVSTLELGDSALYLCASSLGQGPAYEQYFGPGTRLTVT.

V is TRBV6-2 or TRBV6-3 and J is TRBJ2-7; D ambiguous. CDR1 and CDR2 (germline): MNHEY, SVGEGT. This CDR3 region has 11 residues. Trimming stripped 2 bases from V and 5 bases from J, with 4 bases between. The CDR3 loop is CASSYINEQYF. DNA for the CDR3: TGTGCCAGCAGTTACATCAACGAGCAGTACTTC.

As regards this clonotype: A clone one base away is much larger, so this may be a read error. The chain couples TRBV29-1 to TRBJ2-3; D is possibly TRBD2 (6 bases). The CDR3 consists of 13 residues. CDR1 is SQVTM, CDR2 ANQGSEA, per germline. V was shortened by 7 bases and J by 7 bases, with 18 bases between the two germline ends. The CDR3 nucleotides are TGCAGCGCCCCACCGGGACTGGGGTATACGCAGTATTTT. It specifies CSAPPGLGYTQYF.